Listed below are T cell receptor beta chains from one sample, sequenced in a study of T-cell memory formation after mild COVID-19. TCRdb re-called the 5' RACE reads with MiXCR, one entry per CDR3 protein. This table holds about 470,000 distinct CDR3 sequences, roughly 20% found once. The sequenced sample was PBMCs or a T cell subset sorted from them (not recorded which). The receptors originated from an adult woman who had mild COVID-19 (a few samples of this study predate the infection). Cell type and time point are not known. Each CDR3 is given with its conserved first and last residue. The order of the fields is J gene, D gene, clone size, V gene, CDR3 protein, CDR3 DNA. D genes are given only for firm matches. Where a row states a size, it is once, few, many or the class of an expanded clone; other rows omit it.

TRBJ2-1,TRBD1,few,TRBV4-3,CASSQAWDRYNEQFF,TGCGCCAGCAGCCAGGCTTGGGACAGGTACAATGAGCAGTTCTTC
TRBJ1-1,.,.,TRBV7-3,CASSLRGSGNTEAFF,TGTGCCAGCAGCTTAAGGGGTTCGGGGAACACTGAAGCTTTCTTT
TRBJ2-2,.,.,TRBV5-1,CASSPSKGSGELFF,TGCGCCAGCAGCCCTTCAAAGGGATCGGGGGAGCTGTTTTTT
TRBJ2-1,.,.,TRBV9,CASSVENSFYNEQFF,TGTGCCAGCAGCGTAGAAAACAGCTTCTACAATGAGCAGTTCTTC
TRBJ2-1,.,few,TRBV30,CAWSRIGNEQFF,TGTGCCTGGAGTCGAATAGGAAATGAGCAGTTCTTC
TRBJ2-7,.,.,TRBV12-3/TRBV12-4,CASSFGPAYEQYF,TGTGCCAGCAGTTTTGGTCCTGCCTACGAGCAGTACTTC
TRBJ2-2,.,.,TRBV6-4,CASSELGAAGELFF,TGTGCCAGCAGTGAACTTGGGGCAGCCGGGGAGCTGTTTTTT
TRBJ2-7,.,few,TRBV24-1,CATSDPGRAGEQYF,TGTGCCACCAGTGACCCGGGCCGGGCTGGGGAGCAGTACTTC
TRBJ1-2,.,.,TRBV2,CASSDRVGDSYGYTF,TGTGCCAGCAGTGATAGGGTGGGGGATTCCTATGGCTACACCTTC
TRBJ2-5,.,.,TRBV4-2,CASSPSGPGLPKETQYF,TGTGCCAGCAGCCCCTCGGGCCCGGGACTCCCGAAAGAGACCCAGTACTTC
TRBJ2-7,.,.,TRBV6-5,CASSYSALETPSYEQYF,TGTGCCAGCAGTTACTCGGCCTTGGAAACCCCATCCTACGAGCAGTACTTC
TRBJ1-4,.,.,TRBV20-1,CSAREGHGIEKLFF,TGCAGTGCTAGAGAGGGGCACGGCATTGAAAAACTGTTTTTT
TRBJ2-2,TRBD2,.,TRBV12-3/TRBV12-4,CASSPKRGSTGELFF,TGTGCCAGCAGTCCTAAGCGGGGAAGCACCGGGGAGCTGTTTTTT
TRBJ2-1,TRBD2,once,TRBV9,CASSGSGLAGADEQFF,TGTGCCAGCAGCGGATCAGGACTAGCGGGAGCCGATGAGCAGTTCTTC
TRBJ2-1,.,few,TRBV2,CASSEGRTQRYFYNEQFF,TGTGCCAGCAGTGAGGGCAGGACCCAACGGTACTTCTACAATGAGCAGTTCTTC
TRBJ2-3,TRBD2,few,TRBV20-1,CSARWLAGDTDTQYF,TGCAGTGCTAGATGGCTAGCGGGGGACACAGATACGCAGTATTTT
TRBJ2-3,.,few,TRBV30,CAWSVGANTDTQYF,TGTGCCTGGAGTGTGGGGGCGAACACAGATACGCAGTATTTT
TRBJ1-3,.,.,TRBV12-3/TRBV12-4,CASSTLLGNTIYF,TGTGCCAGCAGCACCTTATTGGGAAACACCATATATTTT
TRBJ1-2,.,few,TRBV7-2,CASSGRTNYGYTF,TGTGCCAGCAGTGGACGGACTAACTATGGCTACACCTTC
TRBJ2-5,.,.,TRBV12-3/TRBV12-4,CASSLDAGRQQETQYF,TGTGCCAGCAGTTTAGATGCCGGTCGACAGCAAGAGACCCAGTACTTC
TRBJ2-5,.,few,TRBV6-2/TRBV6-3,CASSYDGQTQETQYF,TGTGCCAGCAGTTACGACGGCCAGACCCAAGAGACCCAGTACTTC
TRBJ2-1,TRBD2,few,TRBV24-1,CATSSIPTILAAPYNEQFF,TGTGCCACCAGTTCAATCCCTACAATACTAGCGGCACCGTACAATGAGCAGTTCTTC
TRBJ2-6,.,.,TRBV5-5,CASSFFMIAGEVEANVLTF,TGTGCCAGCAGCTTTTTTATGATCGCCGGGGAGGTGGAGGCCAACGTCCTGACTTTC
TRBJ2-3,.,.,TRBV30,CAWRTYTDTQYF,TGTGCCTGGAGGACCTACACAGATACGCAGTATTTT
TRBJ2-3,TRBD2,medium-sized,TRBV7-2,CASSLAASGGLSTDTQYF,TGTGCCAGCAGCCTGGCGGCTAGCGGGGGACTCAGCACAGATACGCAGTATTTT
TRBJ2-1,.,.,TRBV18,CASSPAGRSGNEQFF,TGTGCCAGCTCACCTGCGGGACGCTCGGGGAATGAGCAGTTCTTC
TRBJ1-2,TRBD1,.,TRBV20-1,CSARDFGSGGNYGYTF,TGCAGTGCTAGAGATTTTGGGTCAGGGGGCAACTATGGCTACACCTTC
TRBJ1-1,.,.,TRBV29-1,CSVERGGAFF,TGCAGCGTTGAGAGAGGGGGGGCTTTCTTT
TRBJ2-1,TRBD1,.,TRBV24-1,CATSDVDRSGDNEQFF,TGTGCCACCAGTGATGTGGACAGGTCAGGTGATAATGAGCAGTTCTTC
TRBJ1-2,.,few,TRBV4-1,CASSQGAWGVEYGYTF,TGCGCCAGCAGCCAAGGCGCATGGGGAGTGGAGTATGGCTACACCTTC
TRBJ2-7,.,.,TRBV30,CAWSRFSDYPYEQYF,TGTGCCTGGAGTCGATTCAGTGATTACCCCTACGAGCAGTACTTC
TRBJ2-7,TRBD1,.,TRBV29-1,CSAIRDSTYEQYF,TGCAGCGCGATTCGGGACAGTACCTACGAGCAGTACTTC
TRBJ2-6,.,few,TRBV20-1,CSAKQYSGANVLTF,TGCAGTGCTAAACAATACTCTGGGGCCAACGTCCTGACTTTC
TRBJ2-1,.,many,TRBV6-5,CASSPGPRSYNEQFF,TGTGCCAGCAGCCCCGGACCGCGGTCCTACAATGAGCAGTTCTTC
TRBJ2-3,.,.,TRBV7-3,CASSHGIGTVADTQYF,TGTGCCAGCAGCCACGGTATCGGGACTGTCGCAGATACGCAGTATTTT
TRBJ1-4,.,few,TRBV27,CASSLRRGEKLFF,TGTGCCAGCAGTTTGCGCCGGGGGGAAAAACTGTTTTTT
TRBJ2-7,TRBD2,many,TRBV6-2/TRBV6-3,CASSTTSRSSYEQYF,TGTGCCAGCAGTACGACTAGCCGCAGCTCCTACGAGCAGTACTTC
TRBJ2-1,TRBD2,.,TRBV2,CASSEAGGDNEQFF,TGTGCCAGCAGTGAAGCGGGAGGGGACAATGAGCAGTTCTTC
TRBJ2-6,TRBD1,.,TRBV12-3/TRBV12-4,CASSFRSGGLVAGANVLTF,TGTGCCAGCAGTTTCCGCTCAGGGGGCTTGGTTGCTGGGGCCAACGTCCTGACTTTC
TRBJ1-2,.,few,TRBV7-9,CASSLISGRGDGYTF,TGTGCCAGCAGCTTAATATCCGGGAGGGGGGATGGCTACACCTTC
TRBJ1-4,TRBD1,few,TRBV4-2,CASSQEQGEKLFF,TGTGCCAGCAGCCAAGAACAGGGGGAAAAACTGTTTTTT
TRBJ2-1,.,.,TRBV6-2/TRBV6-3,CASKTTGATGNEQFF,TGTGCCAGCAAAACTACGGGGGCGACGGGCAATGAGCAGTTCTTC
TRBJ2-3,.,.,TRBV15,CATSRDRAGSTDTQYF,TGTGCCACCAGCAGAGATAGGGCGGGGAGCACAGATACGCAGTATTTT
TRBJ1-2,.,.,TRBV4-3,CASSQDFGPAGYTF,TGCGCCAGCAGCCAAGATTTTGGGCCAGCTGGCTACACCTTC